Following are 25 T cell receptor beta chains from one sample sequenced in a study of naive CD8 T cells in extremely preterm neonates. Some clones are missing from TCRdb's copy, which holds only in-frame ones; the method was immunoSEQ multiplex PCR. The sample lists approximately 6,000 clones, just under 98% occurring once. Sequenced material: naive CD8+ T cells from blood. The source is a human donor in good health.

The chain joins TRBV5-4 to TRBJ2-7, with 7 bases identical to TRBD2. Germline trimming cut 1 base from V and 2 bases from J; bases unmatched to any gene: 6. Germline-derived CDR1 and CDR2 are SGHNT and YYREEE (reference sequence). CDR3 size: 15 residues. CDR3 in amino acids: CASSLRREYTYEQYF. The CDR3, as DNA: TGTGCCAGCAGCTTGAGGCGGGAGTACACCTACGAGCAGTACTTC.

This chain joins TRBV19 and TRBJ2-7; perhaps TRBD1 as D (6 bases). Germline V gene lookup returns CDR1 LNHDA and CDR2 SQIVND (reference sequence). The V end lost 5 bases, the J end lost 2 bases, and 13 bases lay between the germline ends. The CDR3 contains 14 residues. The CDR3 DNA reads as TGTGCCAGTAGTGCCGGGTCAGGGGCCTACGAGCAGTACTTC. This translates into CASSAGSGAYEQYF.

The chain links TRBV29-1 to TRBJ1-3, with D possibly matching TRBD1 (5 bases). Germline CDR1 SQVTM, CDR2 ANQGSEA. This CDR3 region has 15 residues. The ends were cut back, 3 bases at V and 0 bases at J, with 12 bases in the middle. CDR3 amino acids: CSVELTGPSGNTIYF. CDR3 DNA: TGCAGCGTTGAGCTTACAGGACCCTCTGGAAACACCATATATTTT.

The V gene is TRBV11-2, the J gene TRBJ1-2, with TRBD1 matching over 8 bases. Germline V lookup: CDR1 SGHAT, CDR2 FQNNGV. The CDR3 spans 15 residues. Trimming cost V 3 bases and J 6 bases; bases outside gene matches: 9. CDR3 nucleotides: TGTGCCAGCAGCTTCAGACAGGGGACGGTCCATGGCTACACCTTC. Protein sequence: CASSFRQGTVHGYTF.

This clone has only one observation. The chain joins TRBV25-1 to TRBJ2-7; possible D gene TRBD1, 6 bases. This CDR3 spans 14 amino acids. Deletions cut 3 bases from V and 5 bases from J, with 14 bases between. Germline CDR1 reads MGHDK; CDR2 reads SYGVNS. DNA for the CDR3: TGTGCCAGCAGTGATATACAGGGTCTCCACGAGCAGTACTTC. This translates into CASSDIQGLHEQYF.

The chain carries TRBV7-9 and TRBJ2-7, with D unclear. Germline V CDR1 and CDR2: SEHNR, FQNEAQ (reference sequence). This CDR3 has 11 residues. Trimming shortened V by 11 bases and J by 6 bases, and 14 bases separated the two germline ends. The CDR3 nucleotides are TGTGCCGTAGCCCCTCCGGCCGAGCAGTACTTC. Amino acid sequence: CAVAPPAEQYF.

The chain couples TRBV4-1 to TRBJ2-1, with D possibly matching TRBD1 (5 bases). V was clipped by 0 bases and J by 2 bases, with 11 bases between them. This CDR3 has 16 amino acids. Germline V CDR1 and CDR2: MGHRA, YSYEKL. The CDR3 protein is CASSQDGAAPYNEQFF. Written as DNA, the CDR3 is TGCGCCAGCAGCCAAGATGGGGCTGCACCCTACAATGAGCAGTTCTTC.

The chain joins TRBV5-1 to TRBJ2-1, with 8 nucleotides matching TRBD2. Unmatched junction bases numbered 8, after V lost 0 bases and J lost 3 bases. CDR1 and CDR2 from the germline V gene are SGHRS and YFSETQ. The CDR3 is 17 amino acids. This chain's CDR3 is CASSLVSSGSNYNEQFF. In nucleotides, the CDR3 is TGCGCCAGCAGCTTGGTCTCTAGCGGGTCGAACTACAATGAGCAGTTCTTC.

The gene calls are TRBV29-1 and TRBJ2-7; 11 nucleotides match TRBD2. V shed 4 bases, J shed 4 bases, and the junction held 9 bases outside the gene matches. The CDR3 loop spans 15 amino acids. Germline lookup yields CDR1 SQVTM and CDR2 ANQGSEA. The CDR3 coding sequence is TGCAGCGTTGGTAGCGGGAGGGCCCGAGAGTACGAGCAGTACTTC. Protein: CSVGSGRAREYEQYF.

The rearrangement links TRBV4-1 to TRBJ2-1, with 14 bases matching TRBD2. The germline V gene encodes CDR1 MGHRA and CDR2 YSYEKL. V lost 2 bases, J lost 5 bases, and 2 bases stayed unmatched. The CDR3 runs 16 residues. The CDR3 here is CASSQSGLAGDNEQFF. The CDR3 region has the DNA TGCGCCAGCAGCCAATCGGGACTAGCGGGGGACAATGAGCAGTTCTTC.

The V call is TRBV7-9, the J call TRBJ1-1; 7 positions match TRBD1. Germline CDR1 is SEHNR and CDR2 is FQNEAQ (reference sequence). The J segment lost 7 bases and the V segment lost 3 bases, leaving 5 bases of the junction unmatched. The CDR3 totals 13 residues. The CDR3: CASSLGQLFEAFF. In DNA, the CDR3 is TGTGCCAGCAGCTTGGGACAGCTTTTTGAAGCTTTCTTT.

CDR3 nucleotide sequence: TGTGCCAGCGGGGGACAACCGGACAGGGTCACTACAGATACGCAGTATTTT. Protein: CASGGQPDRVTTDTQYF. The chain couples TRBV27 to TRBJ2-3, with TRBD1 matching 8 bases. Germline CDR1 MNHEY, CDR2 SMNVEV (reference sequence). J was trimmed by 3 bases and V by 8 bases; bases with no gene match: 16. The CDR3 has 17 amino acids.

This chain links TRBV27 with TRBJ2-1, with 8 bases aligning to TRBD1. Trimming removed 5 bases from V and 8 bases from J; junction bases left unmatched: 17. The germline CDR1 and CDR2 sequences are MNHEY and SMNVEV (reference sequence). This CDR3 is built from 17 residues. CDR3 in DNA: TGTGCCAGCAGTCGAGAGGTTTCAGGGGGCGCCGGTTATGAGCAGTTCTTC. It specifies CASSREVSGGAGYEQFF.

The genes are TRBV18 and TRBJ2-4, with TRBD2 as a possible D gene (6 bases). Germline CDR1 and CDR2: KGHSH and LQKENI. Deletions cut 3 bases from V and 9 bases from J, with 15 bases between. The CDR3 is 14 amino acids. The chain's CDR3 is CASSPPGGRGIQYF. The CDR3 DNA sequence: TGTGCCAGCTCACCCCCCGGGGGTCGGGGCATTCAGTACTTC.

This clone was seen once. The chain recombines TRBV11-2 with TRBJ1-1; D is unresolved. Trimming left V 3 bases short and J 7 bases short, with 9 bases between. This CDR3 spans 12 amino acids. CDR1 is SGHAT, CDR2 FQNNGV, per germline. The CDR3 nucleotides are TGTGCCAGCAGCTTTGGGAGGAGTGAAGCTTTCTTT. As protein: CASSFGRSEAFF. Filled out from reference TRBV11-2 and TRBJ1-1, the complete variable domain reads EAGVAQSPRYKIIEKRQSVAFWCNPISGHATLYWYQQILGQGPKLLIQFQNNGVVDDSQLPKDRFSAERLKGVDSTLKIQPAKLEDSAVYLCASSFGRSEAFFGQGTRLTVV.

This chain joins TRBV4-1 and TRBJ1-2, with a tentative D call TRBD1 (5 bases). CDR3 size: 12 residues. Germline assignment: CDR1 MGHRA and CDR2 YSYEKL. V was clipped by 3 bases and J by 8 bases, with 10 bases between them. CDR3 coding DNA: TGCGCCAGCAGCCATTGGGACTCGGGCTACACCTTC. Its translation: CASSHWDSGYTF.

V gene TRBV27 combines with J gene TRBJ2-7; D ambiguous. Germline loops: CDR1 MNHEY, CDR2 SMNVEV (reference sequence). This CDR3 comprises 13 residues. V lost 6 bases and J lost 2, with 11 bases in between. Here the CDR3 reads CASSPKAPYEQYF. CDR3 DNA: TGTGCCAGCAGCCCCAAAGCCCCCTACGAGCAGTACTTC.

The rearrangement links TRBV28 to TRBJ2-5; D is uncertain. Judging by the DNA end, TRBJ2-7 fits better; the J call may be wrong. This CDR3 has 15 amino acids. Germline V CDR1 and CDR2: MDHEN, SYDVKM. CDR3 DNA: TGTGCCAGCAGCCCCCGATCACCTTTACCCTACGAGCAGTACTTC. Protein product: CASSPRSPLPYEQYF.

J is TRBJ2-7 and V is TRBV4-1; D possibly corresponds to TRBD2 (6 bases). V dropped 4 bases and J dropped 3 bases, with 13 bases sitting between them. This CDR3 is built from 14 residues. Germline V lookup: CDR1 MGHRA, CDR2 YSYEKL. CDR3 sequence (DNA): TGCGCCAGCAGCCCCCGGGGGACTGTCTACGAGCAGTACTTC. Residues: CASSPRGTVYEQYF.

The rearrangement joins TRBV28 to TRBJ2-5; TRBD2 matches at 11 bases. Trimming at V came to 6 bases and at J to 5 bases, leaving 11 bases not matched to a gene. Germline V gene lookup returns CDR1 MDHEN and CDR2 SYDVKM. The CDR3 contains 16 residues. CDR3 amino acids: CASSPYLAGGRETQYF. The CDR3 nucleotides are TGTGCCAGCAGCCCCTATTTAGCGGGAGGGCGGGAGACCCAGTACTTC.

This chain links TRBV10-3 with TRBJ2-2, with TRBD2 as a possible D gene (6 bases). Trimming cost V 3 bases and J 4 bases, with 15 bases left between them. The CDR3 extends over 16 amino acids. From germline, CDR1 is ENHRY and CDR2 SYGVKD. The CDR3 region is CAISEFEGLLTGELFF. CDR3 bases: TGTGCCATCAGTGAATTTGAGGGACTCCTCACCGGGGAGCTGTTTTTT.

The table lists this clone with a few counts. The chain recombines TRBV6-1 with TRBJ2-7; possibly TRBD1 for D (6 bases). The V and J ends lost 2 bases and 2 bases respectively, with 13 bases between them. Germline V gene data show CDR1 as MNHNS and CDR2 as SASEGT. This CDR3 is built from 15 residues. The CDR3 region is CASSEFIGGAYEQYF. As DNA, the CDR3 is TGTGCCAGCAGTGAATTTATAGGGGGAGCCTACGAGCAGTACTTC.

The chain joins TRBV29-1 to TRBJ1-2; D might be TRBD1 (6 bases). CDR3 length: 13 residues. The germline V gene has CDR1 SQVTM and CDR2 ANQGSEA. V lost 6 bases and J 3 bases, leaving 14 bases between the germline ends. The CDR3 DNA follows: TGCAGCGTGCCGGACAGCGACTACTATGGCTACACCTTC. The encoded protein is CSVPDSDYYGYTF. The full variable domain, with the rest looked up from reference TRBV29-1 and TRBJ1-2, is SAVISQKPSRDICQRGTSLTIQCQVDSQVTMMFWYRQQPGQSLTLIATANQGSEATYESGFVIDKFPISRPNLTFSTLTVSNMSPEDSSIYLCSVPDSDYYGYTFGSGTRLTVV.

The chain is built from TRBV28 and TRBJ2-1; 7 positions match TRBD1. The CDR3 consists of 16 residues. Looked up from germline, CDR1 is MDHEN and CDR2 is SYDVKM. With 4 bases clipped from V and 5 bases from J, the junction kept 11 bases outside the gene matches. The CDR3 sequence: CASSSRQGWVNNEQFF. DNA for the CDR3: TGTGCCAGCAGTTCCCGACAGGGTTGGGTAAACAATGAGCAGTTCTTC. Together with reference TRBV28 and TRBJ2-1, the CDR3 gives the full variable domain: DVKVTQSSRYLVKRTGEKVFLECVQDMDHENMFWYRQDPGLGLRLIYFSYDVKMKEKGDIPEGYSVSREKKERFSLILESASTNQTSMYLCASSSRQGWVNNEQFFGPGTRLTVL.

The V gene is TRBV7-8, the J gene TRBJ1-2; TRBD1 agrees at 7 bases. This CDR3 has 13 amino acids. The germline CDR1 and CDR2 sequences are SGHVS and FQNEAQ. Trimming removed 5 bases from V and 8 bases from J; junction bases left unmatched: 8. Written as DNA, the CDR3 is TGTGCCAGCAGCCCAATTAGGGGGCAAGGCTACACCTTC. Its translation is CASSPIRGQGYTF.